Listed below are T cell receptor beta chains from one sample, sequenced in a study of beta chain features in type 1 diabetes. The protocol was immunoSEQ multiplex PCR, while the TCRdb copy is restricted to in-frame clones and leaves out a portion. The repertoire holds around 250,000 clones, with over 11% as singletons. Specimen: naive CD4+ T cells from blood. Receptors originate from a young man with type 1 diabetes. CDR3s include the opening cysteine and the closing phenylalanine or tryptophan. The D gene is left open where the match is weak. Size tells how often a clone was seen (once, few, many) or the class of an expanded clone, and some rows leave it out.

V: TRBV11-1; D: TRBD2; J: TRBJ2-7; size: .; DNA: TGTGCCAGCAGCTCGACTACTAGCGGGGGAATCTACGAGCAGTACTTC; CDR3: CASSSTTSGGIYEQYF
V: TRBV6-5; D: .; J: TRBJ2-1; size: .; DNA: TGTGCCAGCAGTTACCGAGCCGTGAGGGAGGTAAATGAGCAGTTCTTC; CDR3: CASSYRAVREVNEQFF
V: TRBV2; D: TRBD1; J: TRBJ2-5; size: few; DNA: TGTGCCAGCAGTCGGGGACAGGGGAATAAAGAGACCCAGTACTTC; CDR3: CASSRGQGNKETQYF
V: TRBV5-4; D: .; J: TRBJ2-1; size: .; DNA: TGTGCCAGCAGCGCGCGAGGGAAAGGGGGCAATGAGCAGTTCTTC; CDR3: CASSARGKGGNEQFF
V: TRBV19; D: TRBD2; J: TRBJ2-1; size: few; DNA: TGTGCCAGTAGTATAGATACGACTAGCGCTAGCTCCTACAATGAGCAGTTCTTC; CDR3: CASSIDTTSASSYNEQFF
V: TRBV28; D: .; J: TRBJ1-5; size: few; DNA: TGTGCCAGCAAACCGGGGTCGGGCAATCAGCCCCAGCATTTT; CDR3: CASKPGSGNQPQHF
V: TRBV5-1; D: .; J: TRBJ2-7; size: .; DNA: TGCGCCAGCAGCTTGGACAGGGTACGCGAGCAGTACTTC; CDR3: CASSLDRVREQYF
V: TRBV9; D: .; J: TRBJ1-2; size: .; DNA: TGTGCCAGCAGCGTATCGATAGGACAGACCTCTCGTTGCACCTTC; CDR3: CASSVSIGQTSRCTF
V: TRBV5-6; D: .; J: TRBJ1-5; size: few; DNA: TGTGCCAGCAGCTCCTTTAGCAATCAGCCCCAGCATTTT; CDR3: CASSSFSNQPQHF
V: TRBV21-1; D: .; J: TRBJ1-1; size: .; DNA: TGTGCCAGCAGCACACAGGGAACTGAAGCTTTCTTT; CDR3: CASSTQGTEAFF
V: TRBV6-1; D: TRBD1; J: TRBJ2-7; size: few; DNA: TGTGCCACCGCCGGGACAGGGGGCGGCGAGCAGTACTTC; CDR3: CATAGTGGGEQYF
V: TRBV6-6; D: TRBD1; J: TRBJ1-2; size: .; DNA: TGTGCCAGCAGTTACTCAGGACAGGACAGTGGCTACACCTTC; CDR3: CASSYSGQDSGYTF